This T cell receptor beta chain derives from a study of cytomegalovirus exposure and HLA in healthy donors (TCRdb year 2017). Notes on the research overall: An earlier analysis of 550 to 700 of the donors reported 250 to 300 Gb of sequence data and roughly 100 million unique TCR beta sequences from 150 million to 200 million T cells. To study patterns of TCR occurrence, a later analysis re-analyzed previously published TCR beta repertoires from 666 donors and added high-resolution HLA genotyping. Among over 350 genotyped donors of the cohort, an average of approximately 240,000 unique TCR beta nucleotide sequences were sequenced per donor, roughly 20% of them non-productive. Of the approximately 400 genotyped donors, around 81% fell in the genetic ancestry cluster associated with self-reported Caucasian donors. Approximately 300 gigabases of sequencing data and tens of millions of unique TCR sequences made up an early release that covered approximately 650 HLA-typed donors. The later analysis used no new phenotypic data to find candidate immune exposures, relying instead on TCR beta sequences and their occurrence across donors. Every repertoire in the discovery cohort had been generated on one and the same sequencing platform. Four or five DR-DQ haplotypes were handled as single units for association and clustering because linkage in the cohort was strong. In addition to the first cohort of 666 subjects, a separate validation cohort of 100 to 150 different subjects was used. An earlier analysis of 500 to 650 of the donors applied high-throughput TCR beta sequencing to assess whether each TCR beta V gene segment acted as functional or pseudogenic. The study aimed to test whether signatures of past pathogen exposure could be identified by cataloging public T cell receptors. In a later genetic analysis, genome-wide SNP genotypes for about 55% of the 666 donors were used, and that subset was treated as a discovery cohort. Donor age, sex, ethnicity and CMV serostatus were compiled alongside the repertoire data. The T cell repertoires of about 700 subjects were profiled by immunosequencing and related to cytomegalovirus serostatus. To predict cytomegalovirus infection status, the study brought together high-throughput TCR immunosequencing, statistical association of individual TCRs with disease status, and machine learning. HLA typing covered class I and class II loci at four-digit resolution. The number of donors typed differed by locus, with roughly 629-640 for A, B, C, DRB1 and DQB1, approximately 500 for DQA1, 600 to 610 for DPA1, and roughly 450 for DPB1. Paper-wide results and their limitations: The presence/absence analyses assumed that sequencing depth was roughly uniform across donors, and that assumption may not be true. Because the 87-base-pair reads could not distinguish some IMGT-functional V segments, including TRBV6-2 and TRBV6-3, those segments were excluded. In this cohort, only TCR beta chains were sequenced, and detectable features were limited by the absence of alpha or paired-chain data. According to a later analysis, parvovirus B19, influenza, CMV and Epstein-Barr virus appeared linked to several top co-occurrence clusters. Most CMV-associated TCR beta chains appeared to be HLA-restricted in a later analysis, and the HLA associations seemed to be driven largely by CMV exposure. Because HLA typing was missing for some donors at each locus, association tests included only the typed subset. A further reported finding was that TCR beta sequences accurately predicted the HLA-A and HLA-B alleles for most subjects in the first cohort. In vitro tests confirmed that a few of the cytomegalovirus-associated TCR beta chains recognize cytomegalovirus antigens. In a later genetic analysis, a missense DCLRE1C variant was associated with V-gene and J-gene trimming of TCR beta chains, and the association was replicated in an independent cohort. Correlated functional status among segregating V segments might reflect linkage disequilibrium, but an unknown experimental factor could not be ruled out. It was suggested by the authors that the approach could potentially be generalized to other disease states and immunological phenotypes. When HLA alleles, especially DR and DQ, strongly co-occurred, attributing TCR associations to individual alleles was difficult. In a later analysis, HLA-associated TCR beta chains showed more clonal expansion and lower generation probabilities than non-associated chains that were equally common. The earlier analysis of approximately 590 of the donors excluded 15 to 20 rarely observed V segments, including chromosome 9 orphons, because counts were too low. In a later analysis, TCR association rates were found to vary across HLA loci, with the most associated TCRs seen for DRB1 alleles and the fewest for HLA-C alleles. In a later analysis, around 17,000 TCR beta sequences were associated with specific HLA alleles at a false discovery rate of 0.05. In both the original and validation cohorts, the classifier was reported to diagnose cytomegalovirus status with high specificity and sensitivity. An earlier analysis of approximately 570 of the donors showed that most TCR beta V segments appeared in productive rearrangements either about 90% or about 30% of the time, which broadly matched IMGT annotations. In the study, 150 to 200 TCR beta chains were listed as associated with cytomegalovirus. Most TCR sequences were observed very rarely across donors, whereas some public TCRs were present in many individuals. A cluster of highly shared sequence variants was judged likely to represent a technical artifact of the sequencing pipeline. In a later genetic analysis, fewer N-insertions in productive TCRs were reported among donors in an Asian-associated ancestry cluster than the roughly 710-donor mean. For the cohort, immune exposure information was limited to CMV serostatus.

Library prep was done by the immunoSEQ multiplex PCR assay. For the multiplex PCR, a mixture combining 60 forward primers for TCR Vbeta segments and 13 reverse primers for TCR Jbeta segments was used. A multiplex PCR assay on genomic DNA amplified the CDR3 region of rearranged TCR beta genes. The Illumina HiSeq System was used to sequence the amplified TCR beta libraries as 87-base-pair reads. Regarding the original processing steps: A later analysis tallied around 87 million unique TCR beta chains across the 700 or so repertoires, and about 10 million of those chains were shared by two or more donors. Raw reads were error-corrected and collapsed into unique sequences with a nearest-neighbor algorithm that merged closely related sequences to remove PCR and sequencing errors. Alignment of CDR3 sequences to IMGT reference sequences was used to assign V, D and J gene segments. Each retained sequence needed at least a six-nucleotide match to both a V gene segment and a J gene segment. Rearrangements were called productive when the CDR3 lacked stop codons and stayed in frame with V and J; all others were non-productive. CDR3 was defined according to IMGT convention as the region running from the second conserved V-encoded cysteine to the conserved J-encoded phenylalanine. The earlier analysis of 587 of the donors excluded sequences that lacked an unambiguous match to a single V gene segment. An earlier analysis of 500 to 700 of the donors classified V segments as functional when productive rearrangements were above 56.7% and as segregating when the standard deviation between donors was above 5%. To diagnose cytomegalovirus status from the catalog of TCR beta chain sequences, a statistical classification framework was built. A later analysis assigned V and J genes by comparing TCR nucleotide sequences with IMGT/GENE-DB human TR gene sequences. In a later analysis, CDR3 sequences and most-parsimonious VDJ recombination scenarios were assigned using the TCRdist pipeline. In a later analysis, each TCR beta chain was defined by its CDR3 amino acid sequence together with its V-gene family, and reads without a unique V-gene family were excluded. A later analysis removed several hundred highly shared, low-generation-probability nucleotide sequences to deal with suspected cross-contamination and a sequencing artifact. A later analysis calculated a clonal expansion index for each public chain from normalized within-repertoire ranks of inferred template counts. In a later analysis, generation probabilities were computed with a VDJ recombination model fitted to out-of-frame rearrangements, and the resulting probabilities were checked against IGoR. A later analysis scored TCR-TCR, TCR-HLA and TCR-CMV co-occurrence with hypergeometric tests, applying a repertoire-size bias correction to TCR pairs. In a later analysis, false discovery rates were estimated by permuting HLA or CMV assignments 20 times. A later analysis grouped co-occurring TCRs with DBSCAN, adding TCRdist sequence similarity when clustering within HLA-allele-positive subsets. For co-occurrence clustering, repertoires with fewer than 30,000 or more than 120,000 public chains were excluded, along with five repertoires with anomalous nucleotide sharing. Not all clones reach the TCRdb copy of this immuneACCESS table, which keeps in-frame sequences only. Checked studies attribute under half of the gap to unresolved V genes and leave the rest unexplained. The V and J calls and the clone size are those of that table, but D and trimming were determined from the DNA. This sample's clone table shows 200,000 to 250,000 clones. Clones ranked in the top ten supply more than 0.75% of the sample.

In the case of this clone: The antigen it recognizes is unknown.

V loses 6 bases at its end and J loses 4 bases; junction bases beyond the gene matches: 6. CDR1 MNHNS and CDR2 SASEGT are derived from the germline V gene. The CDR3 spans 14 residues, from the cysteine through the phenylalanine. Solely the CDR3 DNA is kept, with 42 bases framed from the first base. The cohort was made up of approximately 700 healthy bone marrow donors. All cohort members were sampled while nominally healthy, although unrecorded immune exposures were likely present. The donor was CMV seropositive and was included in the group of 289 seropositive cohort members. Each donor provided a peripheral blood sample, and peripheral blood mononuclear cells were used for TCR beta sequencing. Genomic DNA was extracted from the blood cell samples with the Qiagen DNeasy Blood Extraction Kit.

Input material: PBMCs. The V and J genes are TRBV6-1 and TRBJ1-5; TRBD1 matches 7 bases in the middle. The TCR comes from a woman between 25 and 40 years old in good health and CMV-seropositive. The CDR3 corresponds to CASSSSGGNQPQHF. Here is the DNA: TGTGCCAGCAGCTCTTCAGGGGGAAATCAGCCCCAGCATTTT.